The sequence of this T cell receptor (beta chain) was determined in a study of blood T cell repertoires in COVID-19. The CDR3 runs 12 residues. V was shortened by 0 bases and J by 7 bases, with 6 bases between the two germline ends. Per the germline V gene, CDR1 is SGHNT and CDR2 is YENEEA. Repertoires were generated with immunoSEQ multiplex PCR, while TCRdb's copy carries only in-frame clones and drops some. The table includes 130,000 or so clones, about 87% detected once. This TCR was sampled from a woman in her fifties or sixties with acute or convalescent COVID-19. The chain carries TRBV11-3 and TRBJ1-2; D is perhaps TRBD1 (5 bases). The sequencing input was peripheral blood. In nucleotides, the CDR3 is TGTGCCAGCAGCTTAGACAGGGTTGGCTACACCTTC. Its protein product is CASSLDRVGYTF.